Sequencing of this T cell receptor beta chain was carried out in a study of breast tumors, draining lymph nodes, adjacent tissues. Study-wide findings and caveats: Tumor and nontumor repertoires were significantly more similar in luminal-like than in basal-like breast cancer. Findings are consistent with lymph node origin and intratumoral expansion of most tumor T cells. Compared with lymph nodes, tumors were less diverse; compared with nontumor tissue, more.

The CDR3 covers 17 residues. The germline gives CDR1 SGDLS, CDR2 YYNGEE. This clonotype came up many times. Antigen unknown. This may come from a read error, since a much larger clone is one base off. Via MiXCR, TCRdb re-called the multiplex PCR reads, giving one row per CDR3 protein. Of around 150,000 distinct CDR3 sequences listed, about 31% are singletons. Samples came from axillary lymph nodes draining the breast cancer. The sequence was obtained from a female donor with breast cancer. Some clones in this sample may be carry-over from other donors' samples. Sequencing was performed on axillary lymph node tissue. The rearrangement uses TRBV9 and TRBJ2-5, with D possibly TRBD1 on 5 matching bases. Written as DNA, the CDR3 is TGTGCCAGCAGCCTAAGACGTCCCCCACTGGGGCAAGCGACCCAGTACTTC. Translating it yields CASSLRRPPLGQATQYF.